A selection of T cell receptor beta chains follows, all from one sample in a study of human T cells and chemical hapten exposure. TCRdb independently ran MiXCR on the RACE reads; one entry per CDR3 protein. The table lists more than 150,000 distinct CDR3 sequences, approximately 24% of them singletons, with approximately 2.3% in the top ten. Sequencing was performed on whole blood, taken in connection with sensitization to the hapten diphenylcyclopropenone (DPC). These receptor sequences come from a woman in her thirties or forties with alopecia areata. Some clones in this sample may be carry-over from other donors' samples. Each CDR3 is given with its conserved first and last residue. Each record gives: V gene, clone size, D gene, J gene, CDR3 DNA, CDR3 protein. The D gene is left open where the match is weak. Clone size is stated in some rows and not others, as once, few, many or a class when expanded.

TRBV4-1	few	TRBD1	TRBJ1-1	TGCGCCAGCAGCCACAAGACAGGGGCCGAGATGAACACTGAAGCTTTCTTT	CASSHKTGAEMNTEAFF
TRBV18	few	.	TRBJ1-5	TGTGCCAGCTCACCAGCGCGCGAGTCCTCCCAGCATTTT	CASSPARESSQHF
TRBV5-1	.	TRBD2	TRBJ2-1	TGCGCCAGCAGCATCCAGGGACTAGCGGGAGGCAATGAGCAGTTCTTC	CASSIQGLAGGNEQFF
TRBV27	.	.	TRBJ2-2	TGTGCCAGCAGTGGGTCTAGACAAACCGGGGAGCTGTTTTTT	CASSGSRQTGELFF
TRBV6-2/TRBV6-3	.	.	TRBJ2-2	TGTGCCAGCAGTTACCTCCGGGTAGAGACCGGGGAGCTGTTTTTT	CASSYLRVETGELFF
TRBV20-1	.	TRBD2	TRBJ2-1	TGCAGTGCAGGAGGGCCGACTAGCGGGGTCACTCACCCGTTCTTC	CSAGGPTSGVTHPFF
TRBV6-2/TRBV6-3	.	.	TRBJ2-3	TGTGCCAGCACCCCCCGACGGGGCGCAGATACGCAGTATTTT	CASTPRRGADTQYF
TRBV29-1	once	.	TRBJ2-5	TGCAGCGTTAGGGTGGCGGGGGAGACCCAGTACTTC	CSVRVAGETQYF
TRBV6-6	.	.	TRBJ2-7	TGTGCCAGCAGGCGACAGGGAGGAAGCTACGAGCAGTACTTC	CASRRQGGSYEQYF
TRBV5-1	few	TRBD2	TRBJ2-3	TGCGCCAGCAGCTTGATGACTAGCGGCACAGATACGCAGTATTTT	CASSLMTSGTDTQYF
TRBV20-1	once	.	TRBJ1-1	TGCAGTGCTAGAGTCGGCCGTGCGGGCACTGAAGCTTTCTTT	CSARVGRAGTEAFF
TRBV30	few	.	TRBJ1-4	TGTGCCTGGGGGGCCCAGCTTAGGGAAAAACTGTTTTTT	CAWGAQLREKLFF
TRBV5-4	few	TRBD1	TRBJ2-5	TGTGCCAGCACCCGACAGGGGGCCAAAGAGACCCAGTACTTC	CASTRQGAKETQYF
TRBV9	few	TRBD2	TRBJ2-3	TGTGCCAGCAGCGTAGGACTAGCGGGTTTCACAGATACGCAGTATTTT	CASSVGLAGFTDTQYF
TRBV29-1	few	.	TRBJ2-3	TGCAGCGTTGTACTAGGGGCAGTTTCAGATACGCAGTATTTT	CSVVLGAVSDTQYF
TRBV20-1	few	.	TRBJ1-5	TGCAGTGCTAACAGGGAGAATCAGCCCCAGCATTTT	CSANRENQPQHF
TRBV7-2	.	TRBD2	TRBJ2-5	TGTGCCAGCAGCTTTGTAAGCGGGATCCAAGAGACCCAGTACTTC	CASSFVSGIQETQYF
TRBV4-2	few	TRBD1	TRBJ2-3	TGTGCCAGCAGCCAAGGGACAGGGGCAGATACGCAGTATTTT	CASSQGTGADTQYF
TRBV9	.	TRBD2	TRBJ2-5	TGTGCCCCAACCGCTCGACTAGCGGGAGGGGAGACCCAGTACTTC	CAPTARLAGGETQYF
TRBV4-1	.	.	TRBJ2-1	TGCGCCAGCAGCCAAGGACTAACGACCTACAATGAGCAGTTCTTC	CASSQGLTTYNEQFF